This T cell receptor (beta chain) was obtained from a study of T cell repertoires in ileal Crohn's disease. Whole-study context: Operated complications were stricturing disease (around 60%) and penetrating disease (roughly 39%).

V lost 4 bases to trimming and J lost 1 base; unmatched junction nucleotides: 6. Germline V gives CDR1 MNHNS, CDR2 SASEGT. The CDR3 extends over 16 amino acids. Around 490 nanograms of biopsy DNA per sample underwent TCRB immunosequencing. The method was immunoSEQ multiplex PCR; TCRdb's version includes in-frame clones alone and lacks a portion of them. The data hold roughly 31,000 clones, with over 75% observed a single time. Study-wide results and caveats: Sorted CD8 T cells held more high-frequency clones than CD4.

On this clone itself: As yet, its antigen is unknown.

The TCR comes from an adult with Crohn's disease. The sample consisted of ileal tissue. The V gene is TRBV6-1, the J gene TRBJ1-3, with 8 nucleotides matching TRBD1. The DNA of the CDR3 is TGTGCCAGCAGTGTTTTAACAGGGGGTTCTGGAAACACCATATATTTT. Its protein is CASSVLTGGSGNTIYF.